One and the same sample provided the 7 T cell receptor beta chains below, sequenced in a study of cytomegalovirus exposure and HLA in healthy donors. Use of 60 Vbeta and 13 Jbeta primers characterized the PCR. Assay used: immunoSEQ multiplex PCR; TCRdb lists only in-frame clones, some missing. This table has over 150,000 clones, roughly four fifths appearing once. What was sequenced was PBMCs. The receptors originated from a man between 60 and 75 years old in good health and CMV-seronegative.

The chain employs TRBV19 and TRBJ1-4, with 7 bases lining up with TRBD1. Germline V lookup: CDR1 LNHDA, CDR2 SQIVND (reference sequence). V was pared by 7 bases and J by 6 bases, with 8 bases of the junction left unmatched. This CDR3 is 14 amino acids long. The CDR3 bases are TGTGCCAGTACCCCGGGACAGCGATATGAAAAACTGTTTTTT. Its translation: CASTPGQRYEKLFF.

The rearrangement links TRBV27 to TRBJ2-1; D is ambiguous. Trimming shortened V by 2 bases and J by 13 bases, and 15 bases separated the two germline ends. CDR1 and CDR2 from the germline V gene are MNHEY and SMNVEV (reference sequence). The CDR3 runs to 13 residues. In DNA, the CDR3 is TGTGCCAGCAGTTTACAGCCGGAGTCATTTCAGTTCTTC. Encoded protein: CASSLQPESFQFF.

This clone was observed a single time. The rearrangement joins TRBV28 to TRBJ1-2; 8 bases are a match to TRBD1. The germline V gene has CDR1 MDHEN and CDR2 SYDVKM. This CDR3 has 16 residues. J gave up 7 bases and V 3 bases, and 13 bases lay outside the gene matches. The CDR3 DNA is TGTGCCAGCAGTTTCATCCCACAGGGGGTGATGGGTGGCTACACCTTC. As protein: CASSFIPQGVMGGYTF.

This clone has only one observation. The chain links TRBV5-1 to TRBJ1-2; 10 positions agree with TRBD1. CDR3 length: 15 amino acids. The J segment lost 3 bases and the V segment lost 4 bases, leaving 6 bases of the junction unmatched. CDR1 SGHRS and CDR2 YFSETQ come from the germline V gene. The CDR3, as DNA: TGCGCCAGCAGCAAGGGACAGGGGTTTGACTATGGCTACACCTTC. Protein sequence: CASSKGQGFDYGYTF.

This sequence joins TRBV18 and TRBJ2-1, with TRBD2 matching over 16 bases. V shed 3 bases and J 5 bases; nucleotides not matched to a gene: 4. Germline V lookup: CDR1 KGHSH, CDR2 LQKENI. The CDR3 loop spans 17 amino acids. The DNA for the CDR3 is TGTGCCAGCTCACCCGGGACTAGCGGGAGGGGAGACAATGAGCAGTTCTTC. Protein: CASSPGTSGRGDNEQFF.

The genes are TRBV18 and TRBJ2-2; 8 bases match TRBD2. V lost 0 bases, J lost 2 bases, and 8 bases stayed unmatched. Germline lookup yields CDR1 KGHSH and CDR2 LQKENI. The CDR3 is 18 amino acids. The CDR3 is CASSPPPAGGSNTGELFF. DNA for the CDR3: TGTGCCAGCTCACCACCACCGGCGGGAGGTAGTAACACCGGGGAGCTGTTTTTT. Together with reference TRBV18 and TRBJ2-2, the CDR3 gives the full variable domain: NAGVMQNPRHLVRRRGQEARLRCSPMKGHSHVYWYRQLPEEGLKFMVYLQKENIIDESGMPKERFSAEFPKEGPSILRIQQVVRGDSAAYFCASSPPPAGGSNTGELFFGEGSRLTVL.

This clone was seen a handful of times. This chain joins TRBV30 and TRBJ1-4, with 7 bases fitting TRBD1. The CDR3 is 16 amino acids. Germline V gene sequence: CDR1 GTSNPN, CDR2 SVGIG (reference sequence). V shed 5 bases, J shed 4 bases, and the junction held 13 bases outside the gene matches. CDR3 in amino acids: CAWGPLAGQLNEKLFF. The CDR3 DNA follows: TGTGCCTGGGGCCCACTGGCGGGACAGCTTAATGAAAAACTGTTTTTT.